Listed here is a single TCR beta chain. These data are taken from a study of T-cell memory formation after mild COVID-19. Each CDR3 protein gets one entry after TCRdb re-called the 5' RACE reads with MiXCR. The data hold 450,000 to 650,000 distinct CDR3 sequences, with over 15% observed a single time. This CDR3 is built from 16 residues. The germline V gene encodes CDR1 SGHVS and CDR2 FNYEAQ. The V and J ends lost 5 bases and 7 bases, in that order; junction bases with no gene match: 7. The sequenced sample was PBMCs or a T cell subset sorted from them (not recorded which). The gene calls are TRBV7-6 and TRBJ2-2; TRBD2 matches at 13 bases. This TCR was sampled from an adult woman who had mild COVID-19 (a few samples of this study predate the infection). Cell type and time point are not known. Here the CDR3 reads CASSPRTSGGIGELFF. The DNA of the CDR3 is TGTGCCAGCAGCCCCCGGACTAGCGGGGGTATCGGGGAGCTGTTTTTT.